A single sample is the source of the 20 T cell receptor beta chains below, sequenced in a study of somatic mutations in cytotoxic T cells in rheumatoid arthritis. TCRdb's table, derived via immunoSEQ multiplex PCR, lists solely in-frame clones and lacks some. The sample holds 20,000 or so clones, about 80% seen once. Sequenced sample: CD8+ T cells sorted from blood. Receptors were obtained from an adult with rheumatoid arthritis.

The chain recombines TRBV27 with TRBJ2-2; 13 bases line up with TRBD2. V shed 5 bases and J 7 bases; nucleotides not matched to a gene: 7. This CDR3 spans 16 amino acids. Germline CDR1 and CDR2: MNHEY and SMNVEV (reference sequence). CDR3 sequence (DNA): TGTGCCAGCAGTGAACTAGCGGGGGGGCCGGTCGGGGAGCTGTTTTTT. Translation gives CASSELAGGPVGELFF.

The V gene is TRBV7-9, the J gene TRBJ1-4; possible D gene TRBD1, 6 bases. Looked up from germline, CDR1 is SEHNR and CDR2 is FQNEAQ (reference sequence). The CDR3 consists of 15 residues. V was clipped by 8 bases and J by 7 bases, with 20 bases between them. The CDR3 region is CASDAGDEFGEKLFF. DNA of the CDR3: TGTGCCAGCGACGCAGGGGACGAATTTGGTGAAAAACTGTTTTTT.

V usage is TRBV7-6 and J usage is TRBJ2-7, with TRBD1 matching over 7 bases. The CDR3 consists of 16 residues. Germline CDR1 reads SGHVS; CDR2 reads FNYEAQ. The V and J ends lost 5 bases and 3 bases, in that order; junction bases with no gene match: 13. The DNA for the CDR3 is TGTGCCAGCAGCCCCGCTACCGGGACAGACTTCTACGAGCAGTACTTC. Protein sequence: CASSPATGTDFYEQYF.

This chain uses TRBV5-1 with TRBJ1-2; tentatively, D is TRBD1 (6 bases). Germline V CDR1 and CDR2: SGHRS, YFSETQ. CDR3 size: 16 residues. Trimming pared 4 bases from V and 1 base from J, leaving 17 bases between. The chain's CDR3 is CASSPRLQGDNYGYTF. The CDR3 DNA reads as TGCGCCAGCAGCCCTAGGTTACAGGGAGATAACTATGGCTACACCTTC.

The chain couples TRBV9 to TRBJ2-1, with 7 nucleotides matching TRBD2. This CDR3 region has 14 residues. Germline V gene sequence: CDR1 SGDLS, CDR2 YYNGEE. The junction had 4 bases not matched to a gene; V was cut back by 3 bases and J by 4 bases. The CDR3 DNA reads as TGTGCCAGCAGCGGGGGGGGGTGGTACAATGAGCAGTTCTTC. Translating gives CASSGGGWYNEQFF.

The V and J genes are TRBV9 and TRBJ1-1; possibly TRBD1 for D (6 bases). V dropped 0 bases and J dropped 4 bases, with 13 bases sitting between them. The V gene's germline CDR1 is SGDLS and CDR2 YYNGEE. This CDR3 is built from 15 residues. The CDR3 region is CASSVGGGVFTEAFF. The CDR3 DNA is TGTGCCAGCAGCGTAGGGGGGGGCGTCTTCACTGAAGCTTTCTTT.

This chain links TRBV9 with TRBJ1-2; 7 bases match TRBD1. This CDR3 has 15 amino acids. The V and J ends lost 0 bases and 5 bases, in that order; junction bases with no gene match: 7. The germline gives CDR1 SGDLS, CDR2 YYNGEE. CDR3 in amino acids: CASSVDGGGRYGYTF. The CDR3 coding sequence is TGTGCCAGCAGCGTAGACGGAGGGGGCAGGTATGGCTACACCTTC.

The chain joins TRBV27 to TRBJ1-2, with a tentative D call TRBD1 (5 bases). Germline V CDR1 and CDR2: MNHEY, SMNVEV (reference sequence). The CDR3 runs to 14 residues. Trimming pared 3 bases from V and 0 bases from J, leaving 8 bases between. CDR3 sequence reads: CASSFRGTNYGYTF. CDR3 DNA sequence: TGTGCCAGCAGTTTTAGGGGTACTAACTATGGCTACACCTTC.

The chain uses TRBV7-9 and TRBJ1-6; the match to TRBD1 covers 7 bases. V lost 3 bases to trimming and J lost 9 bases; unmatched junction nucleotides: 5. The germline CDR1 and CDR2 sequences are SEHNR and FQNEAQ (reference sequence). CDR3 length: 14 amino acids. The CDR3 protein is CASSLDGQVSPLHF. CDR3 DNA sequence: TGTGCCAGCAGCTTGGATGGACAGGTTTCACCCCTCCACTTT.

The V gene is TRBV11-2, the J gene TRBJ2-2; the D is unclear. Germline-derived CDR1 and CDR2 are SGHAT and FQNNGV. The CDR3 sequence is 15 residues long. V gave up 2 bases and J gave up 4 bases, with 11 bases separating them. The CDR3 region has the DNA TGTGCCAGCAGCTTACCGCTATCGGGCACCGGGGAGCTGTTTTTT. Encoded protein: CASSLPLSGTGELFF. Drawing the rest from reference TRBV11-2 and TRBJ2-2, the complete variable domain is EAGVAQSPRYKIIEKRQSVAFWCNPISGHATLYWYQQILGQGPKLLIQFQNNGVVDDSQLPKDRFSAERLKGVDSTLKIQPAKLEDSAVYLCASSLPLSGTGELFFGEGSRLTVL.

The chain combines TRBV5-1 with TRBJ2-2; possible D gene TRBD2, 7 bases. Per the germline V gene, CDR1 is SGHRS and CDR2 is YFSETQ. The CDR3 has 15 amino acids. Trimming pared 4 bases from V and 5 bases from J, leaving 15 bases between. The CDR3 DNA reads as TGCGCCAGCAGCCGAGGGGGAGGGTTGACCGGGGAGCTGTTTTTT. This translates into CASSRGGGLTGELFF. Using reference TRBV5-1 and TRBJ2-2 for the parts outside the CDR3, the full variable domain is KAGVTQTPRYLIKTRGQQVTLSCSPISGHRSVSWYQQTPGQGLQFLFEYFSETQRNKGNFPGRFSGRQFSNSRSEMNVSTLELGDSALYLCASSRGGGLTGELFFGEGSRLTVL.

V is TRBV6-1 and J is TRBJ1-3; D gene ambiguous. Trimming pared 3 bases from V and 4 bases from J, leaving 10 bases between. The CDR3 has 14 residues. The germline V gene has CDR1 MNHNS and CDR2 SASEGT. CDR3 in DNA: TGTGCCAGCAGTGATTTGTCGGCGGGAAACACCATATATTTT. As protein: CASSDLSAGNTIYF.

CDR3 loop: CASSLEGDSQETQYF. The DNA of the CDR3 is TGCGCCAGCAGCTTGGAAGGGGACAGCCAAGAGACCCAGTACTTC. The chain uses TRBV5-1 and TRBJ2-5; the match to TRBD1 covers 7 bases. With 0 bases clipped from V and 1 base from J, the junction kept 3 bases outside the gene matches. The CDR3 runs to 15 residues. Germline CDR1 and CDR2: SGHRS and YFSETQ.

V and J are TRBV18 and TRBJ2-1; 11 positions match TRBD1. CDR1 and CDR2 from the germline V gene are KGHSH and LQKENI. Losses at the gene ends were 2 bases for V and 7 bases for J; bases not matched to a gene: 7. The CDR3 sequence is 16 residues long. As DNA, the CDR3 is TGTGCCAGCTCACCAACCGGGACAGGGGGAGGAAATGAGCAGTTCTTC. Its protein product is CASSPTGTGGGNEQFF.

This clone was seen only once. CDR3 DNA sequence: TGTGCCAGCAGCTCCAATCTAGTCAGCTCCTACAATGAGCAGTTCTTC. This translates into CASSSNLVSSYNEQFF. The chain joins TRBV7-3 to TRBJ2-1; no firm D call. With 4 bases removed from V and 0 bases from J, the gap between germline ends came to 13 bases. Germline CDR1 SGHTA, CDR2 FQGTGA. The CDR3 contains 16 residues.

The V call is TRBV6-6, the J call TRBJ1-3; D not resolved. The germline gives CDR1 MNHNY, CDR2 SVGAGI (reference sequence). Between the trimmed V and J ends, which lost 6 bases and 0 bases, there was a span of 12 bases. CDR3 size: 15 residues. CDR3 sequence (DNA): TGTGCCAGCAGGAAAGGGAAAAGCTCTGGAAACACCATATATTTT. Protein sequence: CASRKGKSSGNTIYF.

The chain links TRBV5-1 to TRBJ1-5, with TRBD1 identical over 9 bases. Germline V gene sequence: CDR1 SGHRS, CDR2 YFSETQ. With V trimmed by 4 bases and J by 1 base, 12 bases remained unmatched. The CDR3 contains 18 residues. The CDR3 nucleotides are TGCGCCAGCAGCACCGGACAGGGGATGGGGTACAGCAATCAGCCCCAGCATTTT. Its protein product is CASSTGQGMGYSNQPQHF.

The rearrangement joins TRBV6-5 to TRBJ2-7; D remains unclear. The germline V gene has CDR1 MNHEY and CDR2 SVGAGI. Between the trimmed V and J ends, which lost 2 bases and 0 bases, there was a span of 8 bases. This CDR3 is 14 amino acids long. This CDR3 is CASSYAKNSYEQYF. In DNA, the CDR3 is TGTGCCAGCAGTTACGCGAAGAACTCCTACGAGCAGTACTTC.

This clone has just one count. The chain carries TRBV6-5 and TRBJ1-1; no clear D gene. The CDR3 is made up of 16 amino acids. V was shortened by 0 bases and J by 2 bases, with 13 bases between the two germline ends. From germline, CDR1 is MNHEY and CDR2 SVGAGI. CDR3: CASSYSARAVNTEAFF. The CDR3 nucleotides read TGTGCCAGCAGTTACTCGGCAAGGGCCGTTAACACTGAAGCTTTCTTT.

The chain couples TRBV14 to TRBJ2-2; 7 bases fit TRBD1. The CDR3 contains 16 residues. The germline V gene has CDR1 SGHDN and CDR2 FVKESK. Germline trimming cut 4 bases from V and 2 bases from J; bases unmatched to any gene: 7. The CDR3, as DNA: TGTGCCAGCAGCCCTCCAGGGACAGTCAACACCGGGGAGCTGTTTTTT. It is translated as CASSPPGTVNTGELFF.